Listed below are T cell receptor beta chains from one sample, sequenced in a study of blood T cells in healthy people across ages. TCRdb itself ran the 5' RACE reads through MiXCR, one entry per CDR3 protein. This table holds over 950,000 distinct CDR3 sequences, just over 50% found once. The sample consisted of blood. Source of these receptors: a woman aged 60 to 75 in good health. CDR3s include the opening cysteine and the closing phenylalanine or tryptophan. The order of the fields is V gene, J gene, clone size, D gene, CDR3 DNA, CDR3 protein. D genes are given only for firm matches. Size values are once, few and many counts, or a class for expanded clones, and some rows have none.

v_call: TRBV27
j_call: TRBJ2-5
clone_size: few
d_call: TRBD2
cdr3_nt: TGTGCCAGCAGTTTTTCCGGGAGGGCCAAGGCCCAGTACTTC
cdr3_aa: CASSFSGRAKAQYF

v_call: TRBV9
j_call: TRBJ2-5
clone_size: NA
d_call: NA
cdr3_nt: TGTGCCAGCAGCGTTGGGGGTTCGCGCCAAGAGACCCAGTACTTC
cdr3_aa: CASSVGGSRQETQYF

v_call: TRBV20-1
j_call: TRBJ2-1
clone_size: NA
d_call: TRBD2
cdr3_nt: TGCAGTGCTACTGGGGGACTAGCGATTCACAATGAGCAGTTCTTC
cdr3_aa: CSATGGLAIHNEQFF

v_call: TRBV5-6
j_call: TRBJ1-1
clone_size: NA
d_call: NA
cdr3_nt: TGTGCCAGCAGCTTGGCAGGGAGGAACGCTGAAGCTTTCTTT
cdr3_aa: CASSLAGRNAEAFF

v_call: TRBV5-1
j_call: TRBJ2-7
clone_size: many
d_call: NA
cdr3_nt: TGCGCCAGCAGCTTGGACAGGGAATACTACGAGCAGTACTTC
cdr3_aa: CASSLDREYYEQYF

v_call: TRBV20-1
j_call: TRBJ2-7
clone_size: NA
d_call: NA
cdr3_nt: TGCAGTGCTCAACCGGCCTCGTATTCGGAAGACGAGCAGTACTTC
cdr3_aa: CSAQPASYSEDEQYF

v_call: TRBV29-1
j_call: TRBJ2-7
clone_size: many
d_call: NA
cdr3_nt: TGCAGCGTTGCGGAGGGTACCTACGAGCAGTACTTC
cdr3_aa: CSVAEGTYEQYF

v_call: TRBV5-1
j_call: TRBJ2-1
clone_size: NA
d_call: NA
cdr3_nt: TGCGCCAGCAGCGAGCGGCAGGGACCTACATCCTACAGCAATGAGCAGTTCTTC
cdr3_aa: CASSERQGPTSYSNEQFF

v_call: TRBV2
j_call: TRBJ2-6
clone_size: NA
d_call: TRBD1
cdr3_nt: TGTGCCAGCAGTGGGGACAGCTCTGGGGCCAACGTCCTGACTTTC
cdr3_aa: CASSGDSSGANVLTF

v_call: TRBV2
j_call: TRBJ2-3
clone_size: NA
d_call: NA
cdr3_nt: TGTGCCAGCAGGAGTTACACAGATACGCAGTATTTT
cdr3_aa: CASRSYTDTQYF

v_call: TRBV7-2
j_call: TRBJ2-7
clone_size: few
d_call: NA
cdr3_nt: TGTGCCAGCAGCCTACAGGGACACTACTCCTACGAGCAGTACTTC
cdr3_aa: CASSLQGHYSYEQYF

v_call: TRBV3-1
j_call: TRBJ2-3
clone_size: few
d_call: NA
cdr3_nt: TGTGCCAGCAGCCAATATCGTAGCACAGATACGCAGTATTTT
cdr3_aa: CASSQYRSTDTQYF

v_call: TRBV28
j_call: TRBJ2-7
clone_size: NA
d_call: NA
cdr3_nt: TGTGCCAGCAGCCTCCCTCGAGCGGGCGCCTACGGGCAGTACTTC
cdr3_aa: CASSLPRAGAYGQYF

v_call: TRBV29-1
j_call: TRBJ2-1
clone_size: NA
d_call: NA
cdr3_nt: TGCAGCGTTGGCCCCCCAGTGGGGGGAGGAAATGAGCAGTTCTTC
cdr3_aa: CSVGPPVGGGNEQFF

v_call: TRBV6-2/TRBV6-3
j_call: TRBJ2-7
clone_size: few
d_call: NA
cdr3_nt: TGTGCCAGCAGTTACGGACAAGAGTACGAGCAGTACTTC
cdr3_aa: CASSYGQEYEQYF

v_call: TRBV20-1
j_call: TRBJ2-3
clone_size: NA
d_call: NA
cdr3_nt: TGCAGTGCTAGAGTAACAGGGTCCCTGGGGGATACGCAGTATTTT
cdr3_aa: CSARVTGSLGDTQYF

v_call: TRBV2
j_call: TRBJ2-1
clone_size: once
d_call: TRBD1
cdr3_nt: TGTGCCACAGGGGGAGTTAACAATGAGCAGTTCTTC
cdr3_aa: CATGGVNNEQFF

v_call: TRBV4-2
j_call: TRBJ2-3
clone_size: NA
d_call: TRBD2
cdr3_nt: TGTGCCAGCAGCCAAGATAGCGGGAGGGTTGAGACAGATACGCAGTATTTT
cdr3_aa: CASSQDSGRVETDTQYF

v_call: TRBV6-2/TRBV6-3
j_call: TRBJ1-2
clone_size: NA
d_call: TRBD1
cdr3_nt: TGTGCCAGCAGTTACGACAGGGGATTAGGTTATGGCTACACCTTC
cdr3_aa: CASSYDRGLGYGYTF

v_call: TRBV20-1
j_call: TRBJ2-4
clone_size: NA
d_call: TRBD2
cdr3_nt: TGCAGTGCTAGAAAACGCAGCGGGAGGGCCTCTTGGGAGCAGTACTTC
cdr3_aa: CSARKRSGRASWEQYF

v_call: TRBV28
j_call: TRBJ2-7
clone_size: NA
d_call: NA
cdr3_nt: TGTGCCAGCAGTTTATTTGGGGCGAGCTACGAGCAGTACTTC
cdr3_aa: CASSLFGASYEQYF

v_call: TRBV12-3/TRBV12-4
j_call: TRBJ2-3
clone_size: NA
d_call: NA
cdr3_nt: TGTGCCAGCAGTTTTAGTTTTCGTTCAGATACGCAGTATTTT
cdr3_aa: CASSFSFRSDTQYF

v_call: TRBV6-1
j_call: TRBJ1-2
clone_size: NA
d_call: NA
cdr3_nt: TGTGCCAGCAGTGCCACGTCGGGCTATGGCTACACCTTC
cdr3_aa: CASSATSGYGYTF

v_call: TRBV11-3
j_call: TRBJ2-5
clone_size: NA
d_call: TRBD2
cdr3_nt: TGTGCCAGCAGCTTAACTAGCGGGAGTCCCACTGAACAGCAGTACTTC
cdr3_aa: CASSLTSGSPTEQQYF

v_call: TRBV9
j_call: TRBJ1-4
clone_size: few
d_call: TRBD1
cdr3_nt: TGTGCCAGCAGCGCCACCGGGACAGGCCATAATGAAAAACTGTTTTTT
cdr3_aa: CASSATGTGHNEKLFF

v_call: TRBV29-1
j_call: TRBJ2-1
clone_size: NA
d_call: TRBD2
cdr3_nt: TGCAGCGTTGTACTAGCGGGAGCAGGCTCCTACAGTGAGCAGTTCTTC
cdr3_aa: CSVVLAGAGSYSEQFF

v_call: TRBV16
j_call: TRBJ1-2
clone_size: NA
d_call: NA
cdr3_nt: TGTGCCAGCAGCGAAGGCACAGCGGCGGGCAATGGCTACACCTTC
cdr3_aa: CASSEGTAAGNGYTF

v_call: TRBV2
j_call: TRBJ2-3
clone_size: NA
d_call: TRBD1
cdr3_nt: TGTGCCAGCAGTGAGGACAGGGGAGGCACAGATACGCAGTATTTT
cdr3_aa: CASSEDRGGTDTQYF

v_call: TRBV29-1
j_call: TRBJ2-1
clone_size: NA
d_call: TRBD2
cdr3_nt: TGCAGCCCCTTTGTAGCGGGAGGGGGCAATGAGCAGTTCTTC
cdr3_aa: CSPFVAGGGNEQFF

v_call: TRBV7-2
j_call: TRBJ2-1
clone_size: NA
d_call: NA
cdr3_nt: TGTGCCAGCAGCTTCTTGGCGGCCCAGCAGTTCTTC
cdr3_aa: CASSFLAAQQFF

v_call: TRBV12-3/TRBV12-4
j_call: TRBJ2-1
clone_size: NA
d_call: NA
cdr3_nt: TGTGCCAGCAGCAAAGGGACGGTTGACAATGAGCAGTTCTTC
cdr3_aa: CASSKGTVDNEQFF

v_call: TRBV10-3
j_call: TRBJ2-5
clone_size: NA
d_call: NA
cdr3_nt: TGTGCCATCCAAGACCCGACCTACGTCGATGAGCAGTACTTC
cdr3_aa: CAIQDPTYVDEQYF

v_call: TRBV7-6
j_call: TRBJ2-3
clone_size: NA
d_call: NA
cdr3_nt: TGTGCCAGCTCCGGGGCCCTGACTGGGGGCACAGATACGCAGTATTTT
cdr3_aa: CASSGALTGGTDTQYF

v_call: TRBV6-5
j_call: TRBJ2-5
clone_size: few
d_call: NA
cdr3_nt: TGTGCCAGCAGTTACTCGAGTAATTACGGAGAGACCCAGTACTTC
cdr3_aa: CASSYSSNYGETQYF

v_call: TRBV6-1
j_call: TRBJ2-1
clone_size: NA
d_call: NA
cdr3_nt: TGTGCCAGCACCCAAATACTAGGGAGCTCCTACAATGAGCAGTTCTTC
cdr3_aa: CASTQILGSSYNEQFF

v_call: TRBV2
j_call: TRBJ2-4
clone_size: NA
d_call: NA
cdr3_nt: TGTGCCAGCCTGTCTTCTGAGCTAGCCAAAAACATTCAGTACTTC
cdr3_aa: CASLSSELAKNIQYF

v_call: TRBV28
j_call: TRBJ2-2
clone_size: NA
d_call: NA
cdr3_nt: TGTGCCAGCAGTCCCGTAAGCGGGCTCTCCGGGGAGCTGTTTTTT
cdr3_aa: CASSPVSGLSGELFF

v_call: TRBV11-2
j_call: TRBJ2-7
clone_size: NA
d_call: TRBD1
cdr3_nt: TGTGCCAGCAGCTCTCTCCGGGACAGGGGTTACGAGCAGTACTTC
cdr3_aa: CASSSLRDRGYEQYF

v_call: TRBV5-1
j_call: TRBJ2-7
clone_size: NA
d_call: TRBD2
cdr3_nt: TGCGCCAGCCGACAACTAGCGGTCGAAGCCTACGAGCAGTACTTC
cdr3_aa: CASRQLAVEAYEQYF

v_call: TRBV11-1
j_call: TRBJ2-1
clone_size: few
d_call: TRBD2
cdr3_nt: TGTGCCAGCGGTGGTAGCGGGAAGAGGGGCTACAATGAGCAGTTCTTC
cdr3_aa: CASGGSGKRGYNEQFF

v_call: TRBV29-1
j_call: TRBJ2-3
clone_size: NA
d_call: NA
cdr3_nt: TGCAGTGTTGAACTGGGGAACACAGATACGCAGTATTTT
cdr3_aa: CSVELGNTDTQYF

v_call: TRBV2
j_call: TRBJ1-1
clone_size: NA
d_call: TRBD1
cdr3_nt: TGTGCCAGCAGGGCAACAGGGGTGGACACTGAAGCTTTCTTT
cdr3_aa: CASRATGVDTEAFF

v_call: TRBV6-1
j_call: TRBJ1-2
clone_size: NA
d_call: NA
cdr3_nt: TGTGCCAGCAGTGAAGCGGCGGCTACTCGTGGCTACACCTTC
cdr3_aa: CASSEAAATRGYTF

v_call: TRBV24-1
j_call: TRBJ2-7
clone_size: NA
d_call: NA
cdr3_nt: TGTGCCACCAGTGAGAATCGGGCCTCTTACGAGCAGTACTTC
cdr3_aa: CATSENRASYEQYF

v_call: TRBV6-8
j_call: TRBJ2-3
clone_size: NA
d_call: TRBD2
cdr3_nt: TGTGCCAGCAGTTTCTTCGTAGCGGGAGGGATAGATACGCAGTATTTT
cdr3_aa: CASSFFVAGGIDTQYF

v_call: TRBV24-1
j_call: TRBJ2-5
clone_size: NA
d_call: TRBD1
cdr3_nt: TGTGCCACCAGTGAGGGACAGCTCGGGGAGACCCAGTACTTC
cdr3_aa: CATSEGQLGETQYF

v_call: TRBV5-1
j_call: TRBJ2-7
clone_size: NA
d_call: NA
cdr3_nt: TGCGCCAGCAGCCCCGATTATTCTAGTGGGCAGATAAACTCCTACGAGCAGTACTTC
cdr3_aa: CASSPDYSSGQINSYEQYF

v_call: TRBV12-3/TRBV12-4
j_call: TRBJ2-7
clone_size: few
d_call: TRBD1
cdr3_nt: TGTGCCAGCAGGACCGGGACAGGTCCCCCAGAGCAGTACTTC
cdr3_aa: CASRTGTGPPEQYF

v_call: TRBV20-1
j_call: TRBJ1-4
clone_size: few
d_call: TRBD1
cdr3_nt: TGCAGTGCAAGATCAGGGGGAGGGACTAATGAAAAACTGTTTTTT
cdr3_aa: CSARSGGGTNEKLFF

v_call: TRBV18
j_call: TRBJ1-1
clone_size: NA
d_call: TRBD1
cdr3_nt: TGTGCCAGCTCACCGGACAGGGTCGTAACTGAAGCTTTCTTT
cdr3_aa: CASSPDRVVTEAFF

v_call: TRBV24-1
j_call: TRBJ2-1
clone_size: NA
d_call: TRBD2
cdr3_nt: TGTGCCACCAGTGATTTGCGAGCGGGGCCCTACAATGAGCAGTTCTTC
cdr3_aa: CATSDLRAGPYNEQFF